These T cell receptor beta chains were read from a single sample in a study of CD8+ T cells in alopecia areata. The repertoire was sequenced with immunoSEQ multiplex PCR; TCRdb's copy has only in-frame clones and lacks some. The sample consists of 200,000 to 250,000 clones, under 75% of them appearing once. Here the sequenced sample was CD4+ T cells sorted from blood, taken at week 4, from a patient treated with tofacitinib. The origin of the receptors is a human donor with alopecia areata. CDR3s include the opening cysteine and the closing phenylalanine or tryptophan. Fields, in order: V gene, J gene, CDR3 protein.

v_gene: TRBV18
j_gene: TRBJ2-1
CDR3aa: CASSPGRENNEQFF

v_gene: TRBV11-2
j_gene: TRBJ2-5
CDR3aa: CASSLTGQLQETQYF

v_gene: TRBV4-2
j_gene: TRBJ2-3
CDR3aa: CASSQPGLGSSDTQYF

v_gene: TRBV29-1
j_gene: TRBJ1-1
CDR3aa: CSVAGFWNTEAFF

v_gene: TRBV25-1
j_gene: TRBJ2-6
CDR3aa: CASSGTTGSSGANVLTF

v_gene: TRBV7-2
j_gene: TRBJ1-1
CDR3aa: CASSMWGQGNTEAFF

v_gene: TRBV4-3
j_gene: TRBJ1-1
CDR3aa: CASSQERTLNTEAFF

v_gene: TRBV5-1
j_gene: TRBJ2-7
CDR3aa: CASSADRVYEQYF

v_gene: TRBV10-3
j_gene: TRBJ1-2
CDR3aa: CAISEDGQKYGYTF

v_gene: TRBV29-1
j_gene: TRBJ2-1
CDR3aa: CSVVSLRRGPTNEQFF

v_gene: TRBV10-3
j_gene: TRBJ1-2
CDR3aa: CAISEGGNYGYTF

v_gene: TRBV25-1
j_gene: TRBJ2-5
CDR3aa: CASSGVWGSQETQYF

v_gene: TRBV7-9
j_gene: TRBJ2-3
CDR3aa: CASSLVGRTDTQYF

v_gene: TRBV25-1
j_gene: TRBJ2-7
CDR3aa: CASSESGQSSYEQYF

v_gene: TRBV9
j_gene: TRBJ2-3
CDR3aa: CASSVAGGTPSPPDTQYF

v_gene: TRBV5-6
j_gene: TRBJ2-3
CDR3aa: CASSHRHTDTQYF

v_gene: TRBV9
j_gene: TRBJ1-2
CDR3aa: CASSVNYGYTF

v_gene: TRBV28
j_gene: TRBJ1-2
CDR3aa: CASLMGQGLSYGYTF

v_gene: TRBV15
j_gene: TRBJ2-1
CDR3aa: CATSRDRTSGGYSYNEQFF

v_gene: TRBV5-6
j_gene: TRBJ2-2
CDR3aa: CASSFSFGNTGELFF

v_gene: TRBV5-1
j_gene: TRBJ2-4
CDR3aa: CASRGPQGGRGFGNIQYF

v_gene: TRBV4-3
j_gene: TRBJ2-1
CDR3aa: CASSQDMGLIEQFF

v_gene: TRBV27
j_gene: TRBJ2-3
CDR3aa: CASSLLAGGPTSTDTQYF

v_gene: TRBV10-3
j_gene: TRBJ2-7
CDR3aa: CAISRETGLHEQYF

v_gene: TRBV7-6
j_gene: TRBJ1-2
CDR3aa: CASSPSRQGKDGYGYTF

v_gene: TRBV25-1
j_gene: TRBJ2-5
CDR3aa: CASSDGGGETQYF

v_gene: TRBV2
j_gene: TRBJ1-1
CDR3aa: CASNIDLEAFF

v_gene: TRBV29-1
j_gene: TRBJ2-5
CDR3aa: CSVARETQYF

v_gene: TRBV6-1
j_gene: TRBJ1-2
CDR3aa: CASSLRTGVKDGYTF

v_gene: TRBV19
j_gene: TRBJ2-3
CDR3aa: CASSIAGKLTDTQYF

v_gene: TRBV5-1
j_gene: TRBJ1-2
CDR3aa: CASSLPSGQGGYTF

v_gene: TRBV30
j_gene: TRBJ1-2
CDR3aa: CAWMTDYGYTF

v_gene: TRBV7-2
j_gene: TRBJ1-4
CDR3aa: CASSESTGANNEKLFF

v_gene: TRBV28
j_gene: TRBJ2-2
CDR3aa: CASKATGELFF

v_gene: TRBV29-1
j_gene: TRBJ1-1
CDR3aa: CSVWGWTRNTEAFF

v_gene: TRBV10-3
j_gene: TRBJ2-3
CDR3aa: CAISESTRLAGPTDTQYF

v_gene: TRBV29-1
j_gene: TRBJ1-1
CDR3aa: CSALQDEAFF

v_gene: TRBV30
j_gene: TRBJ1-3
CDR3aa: CAWSYRTGTGNTIYF

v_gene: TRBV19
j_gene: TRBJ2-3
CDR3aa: CASTARGDTQYF

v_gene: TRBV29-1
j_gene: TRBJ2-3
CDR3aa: CSGDLQGGTDTQYF

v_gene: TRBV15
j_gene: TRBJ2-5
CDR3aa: CATSTGQGQETQYF

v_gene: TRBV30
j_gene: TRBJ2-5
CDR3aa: CAWTLTGETQYF

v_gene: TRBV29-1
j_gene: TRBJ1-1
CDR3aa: CSVEGTEAFF

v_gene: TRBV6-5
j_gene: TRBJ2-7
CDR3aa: CASSSPGSEQYF